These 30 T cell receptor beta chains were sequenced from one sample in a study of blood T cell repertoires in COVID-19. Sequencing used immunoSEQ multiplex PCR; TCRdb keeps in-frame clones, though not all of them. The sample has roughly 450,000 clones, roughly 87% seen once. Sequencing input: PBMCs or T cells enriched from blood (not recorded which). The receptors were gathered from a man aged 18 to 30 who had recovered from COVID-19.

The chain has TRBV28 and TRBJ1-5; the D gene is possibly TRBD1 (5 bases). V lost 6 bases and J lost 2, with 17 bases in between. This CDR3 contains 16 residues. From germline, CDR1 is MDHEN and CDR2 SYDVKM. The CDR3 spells CASSPVIGAGNQPQHF. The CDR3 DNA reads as TGTGCCAGCAGCCCCGTTATAGGGGCTGGCAATCAGCCCCAGCATTTT.

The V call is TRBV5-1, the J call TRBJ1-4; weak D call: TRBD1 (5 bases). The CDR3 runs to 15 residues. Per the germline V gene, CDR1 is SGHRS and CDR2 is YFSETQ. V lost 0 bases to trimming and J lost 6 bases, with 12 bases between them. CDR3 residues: CASSLESGTYEKLFF. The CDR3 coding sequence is TGCGCCAGCAGCTTGGAGTCAGGGACTTATGAAAAACTGTTTTTT.

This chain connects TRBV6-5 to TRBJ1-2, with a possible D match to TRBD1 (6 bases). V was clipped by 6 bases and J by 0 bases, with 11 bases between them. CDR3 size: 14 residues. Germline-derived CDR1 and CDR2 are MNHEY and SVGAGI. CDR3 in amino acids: CASRAGTSNYGYTF. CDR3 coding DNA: TGTGCCAGCAGGGCCGGGACATCTAACTATGGCTACACCTTC.

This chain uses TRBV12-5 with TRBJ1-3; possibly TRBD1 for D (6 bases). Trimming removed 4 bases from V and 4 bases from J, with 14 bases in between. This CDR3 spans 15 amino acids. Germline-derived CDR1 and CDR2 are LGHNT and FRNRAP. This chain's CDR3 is CASGSPTGSGNTIYF. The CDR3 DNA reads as TGTGCTAGTGGTTCCCCGACAGGCTCCGGAAACACCATATATTTT. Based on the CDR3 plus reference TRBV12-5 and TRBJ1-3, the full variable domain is DARVTQTPRHKVTEMGQEVTMRCQPILGHNTVFWYRQTMMQGLELLAYFRNRAPLDDSGMPKDRFSAEMPDATLATLKIQPSEPRDSAVYFCASGSPTGSGNTIYFGEGSWLTVV.

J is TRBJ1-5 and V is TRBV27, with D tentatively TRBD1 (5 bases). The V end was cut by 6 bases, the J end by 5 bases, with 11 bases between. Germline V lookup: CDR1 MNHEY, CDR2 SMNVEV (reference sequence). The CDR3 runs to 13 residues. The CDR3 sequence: CASSQGRHQPQHF. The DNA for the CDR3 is TGTGCCAGCAGCCAGGGTAGACATCAGCCCCAGCATTTT.

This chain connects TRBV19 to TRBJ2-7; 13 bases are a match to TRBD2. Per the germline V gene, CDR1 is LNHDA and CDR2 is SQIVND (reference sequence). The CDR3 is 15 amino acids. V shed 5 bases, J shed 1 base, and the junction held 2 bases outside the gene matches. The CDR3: CASSPGLAGSYEQYF. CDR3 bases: TGTGCCAGTAGTCCGGGACTAGCGGGGTCCTACGAGCAGTACTTC.

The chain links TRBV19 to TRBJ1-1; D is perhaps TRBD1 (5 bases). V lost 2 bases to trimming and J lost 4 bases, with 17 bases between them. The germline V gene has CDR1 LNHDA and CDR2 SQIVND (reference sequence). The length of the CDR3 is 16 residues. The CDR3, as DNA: TGTGCCAGTAGTATAAGGAACTTGGGGCAGAGCACTGAAGCTTTCTTT. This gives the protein CASSIRNLGQSTEAFF.

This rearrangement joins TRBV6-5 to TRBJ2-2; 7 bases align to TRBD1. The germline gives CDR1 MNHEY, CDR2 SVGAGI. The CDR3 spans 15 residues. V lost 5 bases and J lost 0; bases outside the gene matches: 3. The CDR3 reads CASSLGTANTGELFF. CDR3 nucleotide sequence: TGTGCCAGCAGTCTCGGGACAGCGAACACCGGGGAGCTGTTTTTT.

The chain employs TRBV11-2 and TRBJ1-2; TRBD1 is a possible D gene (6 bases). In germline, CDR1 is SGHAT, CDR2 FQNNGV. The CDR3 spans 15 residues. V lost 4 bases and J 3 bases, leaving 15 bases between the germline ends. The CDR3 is CASSSRRGGYYGYTF. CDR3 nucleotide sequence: TGTGCCAGCAGCTCCCGCAGGGGAGGGTACTATGGCTACACCTTC.

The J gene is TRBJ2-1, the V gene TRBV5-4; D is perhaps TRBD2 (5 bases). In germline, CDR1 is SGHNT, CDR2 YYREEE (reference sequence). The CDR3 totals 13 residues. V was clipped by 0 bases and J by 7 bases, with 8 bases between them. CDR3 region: CASSLERANEQFF. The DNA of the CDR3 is TGTGCCAGCAGCTTGGAGAGGGCTAATGAGCAGTTCTTC.

The DNA for the CDR3 is TGTGCCAGCCGGAGACAGGGACTGGGGGATACGCAGTATTTT. Its protein product is CASRRQGLGDTQYF. The chain couples TRBV2 to TRBJ2-3; a weak D match, TRBD1 (7 bases). Germline CDR1 reads SNHLY; CDR2 reads FYNNEI. The length of the CDR3 is 14 residues. V lost 8 bases and J lost 6, with 18 bases in between. Full variable domain (outside the CDR3, taken from reference TRBV2 and TRBJ2-3): EPEVTQTPSHQVTQMGQEVILRCVPISNHLYFYWYRQILGQKVEFLVSFYNNEISEKSEIFDDQFSVERPDGSNFTLKIRSTKLEDSAMYFCASRRQGLGDTQYFGPGTRLTVL.

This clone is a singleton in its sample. The CDR3 is CASTPGQVLSGNTIYF. The CDR3 DNA sequence: TGTGCCAGTACGCCTGGACAGGTGCTCTCTGGAAACACCATATATTTT. The rearrangement joins TRBV19 to TRBJ1-3, with 7 nucleotides matching TRBD1. CDR3 length: 16 residues. Germline trimming cut 7 bases from V and 0 bases from J; bases unmatched to any gene: 9. Germline CDR1 LNHDA, CDR2 SQIVND (reference sequence).

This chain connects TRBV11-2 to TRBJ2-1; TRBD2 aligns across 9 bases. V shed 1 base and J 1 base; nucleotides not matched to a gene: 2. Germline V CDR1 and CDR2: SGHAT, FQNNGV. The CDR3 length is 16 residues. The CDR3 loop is CASSLVSGGSYNEQFF. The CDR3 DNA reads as TGTGCCAGCAGCTTAGTAAGCGGGGGGTCCTACAATGAGCAGTTCTTC.

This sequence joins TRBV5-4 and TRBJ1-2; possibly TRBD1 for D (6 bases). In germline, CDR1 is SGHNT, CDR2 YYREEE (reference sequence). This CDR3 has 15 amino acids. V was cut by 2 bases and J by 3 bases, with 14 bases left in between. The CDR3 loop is CASSLEQGRDYGYTF. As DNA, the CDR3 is TGTGCCAGCAGCTTAGAACAGGGCCGCGACTATGGCTACACCTTC.

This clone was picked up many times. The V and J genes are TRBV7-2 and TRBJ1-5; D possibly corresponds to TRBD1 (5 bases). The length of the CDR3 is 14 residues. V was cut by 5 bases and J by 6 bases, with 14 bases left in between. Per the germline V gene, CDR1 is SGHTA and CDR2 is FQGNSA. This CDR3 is CASSRLGVGQPQHF. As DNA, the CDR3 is TGTGCCAGCAGCAGACTAGGGGTAGGTCAGCCCCAGCATTTT.

DNA for the CDR3: TGCGCCAGCAGCTTGCTCTTTTGCGGGACAGGGGCTTGCTCACCCCTCCACTTT. It encodes CASSLLFCGTGACSPLHF. The chain employs TRBV5-1 and TRBJ1-6; 10 positions match TRBD1. Trimming removed 1 base from V and 10 bases from J; junction bases left unmatched: 14. The CDR3 runs to 18 residues. Germline lookup yields CDR1 SGHRS and CDR2 YFSETQ. The variable domain in full, with the rest retrieved from reference TRBV5-1 and TRBJ1-6, is KAGVTQTPRYLIKTRGQQVTLSCSPISGHRSVSWYQQTPGQGLQFLFEYFSETQRNKGNFPGRFSGRQFSNSRSEMNVSTLELGDSALYLCASSLLFCGTGACSPLHFGNGTRLTVT.

The CDR3: CASSSTGRTMNTEAFF. DNA for the CDR3: TGTGCCAGTAGTTCCACAGGGAGAACCATGAACACTGAAGCTTTCTTT. The V and J genes are TRBV19 and TRBJ1-1; D is possibly TRBD1 (6 bases). The CDR3 runs 16 residues. Per germline, CDR1 LNHDA and CDR2 SQIVND (reference sequence). V lost 5 bases to trimming and J lost 0 bases, with 16 bases between them.

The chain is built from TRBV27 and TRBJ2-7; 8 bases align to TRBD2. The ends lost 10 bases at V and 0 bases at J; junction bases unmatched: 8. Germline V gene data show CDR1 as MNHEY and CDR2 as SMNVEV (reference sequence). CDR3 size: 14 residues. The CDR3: CATLPSGYSYEQYF. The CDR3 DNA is TGTGCCACCCTGCCTAGCGGGTACTCCTACGAGCAGTACTTC.

CDR3: CATRQGTRQPQHF. DNA of the CDR3: TGTGCCACCAGACAGGGGACCCGACAGCCCCAGCATTTT. This chain links TRBV28 with TRBJ1-5; 8 nucleotides match TRBD1. Germline CDR1 and CDR2: MDHEN and SYDVKM. J gave up 7 bases and V 10 bases, and 9 bases lay outside the gene matches. The CDR3 loop spans 13 amino acids.

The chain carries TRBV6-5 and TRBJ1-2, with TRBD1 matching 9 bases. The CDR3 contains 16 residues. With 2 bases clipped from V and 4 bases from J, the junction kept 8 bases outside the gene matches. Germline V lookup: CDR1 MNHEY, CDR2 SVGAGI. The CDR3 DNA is TGTGCCAGCAGTTACGCCCGACAGGGGGTAATCTATGGCTACACCTTC. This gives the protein CASSYARQGVIYGYTF.

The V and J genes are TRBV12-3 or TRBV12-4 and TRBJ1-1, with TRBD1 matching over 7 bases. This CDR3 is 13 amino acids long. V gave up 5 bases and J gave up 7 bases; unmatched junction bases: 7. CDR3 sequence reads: CASSPQGGIEAFF. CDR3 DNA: TGTGCCAGCAGTCCCCAGGGGGGCATTGAAGCTTTCTTT.

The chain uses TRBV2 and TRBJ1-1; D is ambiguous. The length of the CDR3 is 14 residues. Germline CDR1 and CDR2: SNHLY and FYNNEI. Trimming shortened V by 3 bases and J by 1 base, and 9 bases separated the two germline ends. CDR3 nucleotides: TGTGCCAGCAGTGACCAGATCAGGAACACTGAAGCTTTCTTT. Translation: CASSDQIRNTEAFF.

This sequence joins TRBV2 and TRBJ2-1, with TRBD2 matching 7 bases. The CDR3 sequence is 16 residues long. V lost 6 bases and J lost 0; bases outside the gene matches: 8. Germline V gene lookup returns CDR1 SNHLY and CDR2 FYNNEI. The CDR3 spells CASRVFGGSSYNEQFF. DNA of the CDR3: TGTGCCAGCAGAGTCTTCGGGGGGAGCTCCTACAATGAGCAGTTCTTC.

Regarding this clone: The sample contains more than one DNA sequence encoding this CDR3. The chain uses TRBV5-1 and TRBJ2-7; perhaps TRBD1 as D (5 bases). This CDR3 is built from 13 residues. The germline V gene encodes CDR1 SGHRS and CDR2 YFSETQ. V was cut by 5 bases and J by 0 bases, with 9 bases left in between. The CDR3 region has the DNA TGCGCCAGCAGGCAGGGCGGCTCCTACGAGCAGTACTTC. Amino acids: CASRQGGSYEQYF.

The CDR3 spells CASRLAGVGDTQYF. CDR3 sequence (DNA): TGCGCCAGCAGACTAGCGGGAGTTGGGGATACGCAGTATTTT. The rearrangement joins TRBV10-2 to TRBJ2-3, with TRBD2 matching 11 bases. The V and J ends lost 6 bases and 6 bases, in that order; junction bases with no gene match: 5. This CDR3 contains 14 residues. The germline V gene has CDR1 WSHSY and CDR2 SAAADI.

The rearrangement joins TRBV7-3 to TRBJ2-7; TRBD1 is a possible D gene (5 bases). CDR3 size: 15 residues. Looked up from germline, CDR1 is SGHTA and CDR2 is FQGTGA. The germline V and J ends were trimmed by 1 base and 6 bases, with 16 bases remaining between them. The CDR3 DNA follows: TGTGCCAGCAGCTTAATGGCAGGGTTTTCGTCCGAGCAGTACTTC. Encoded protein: CASSLMAGFSSEQYF.

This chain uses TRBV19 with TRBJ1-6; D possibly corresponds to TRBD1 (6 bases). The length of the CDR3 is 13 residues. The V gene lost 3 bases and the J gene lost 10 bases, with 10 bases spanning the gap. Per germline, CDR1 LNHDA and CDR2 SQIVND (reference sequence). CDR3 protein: CASSIGGGSPLHF. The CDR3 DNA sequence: TGTGCCAGTAGTATCGGCGGGGGCTCACCCCTCCACTTT.

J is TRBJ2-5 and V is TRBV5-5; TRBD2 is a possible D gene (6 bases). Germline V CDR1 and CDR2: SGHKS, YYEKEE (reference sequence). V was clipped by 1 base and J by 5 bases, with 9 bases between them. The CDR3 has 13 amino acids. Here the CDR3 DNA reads TGTGCCAGCAGCTTGCGGGGGACCGAGACCCAGTACTTC. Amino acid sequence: CASSLRGTETQYF.

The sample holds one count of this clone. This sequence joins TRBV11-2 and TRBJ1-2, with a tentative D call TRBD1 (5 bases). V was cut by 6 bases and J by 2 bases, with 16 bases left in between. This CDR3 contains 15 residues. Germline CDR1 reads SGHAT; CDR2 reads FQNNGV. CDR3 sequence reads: CASRDLKGPNYGYTF. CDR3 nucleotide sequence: TGTGCCAGCAGGGACCTCAAGGGGCCAAACTATGGCTACACCTTC.

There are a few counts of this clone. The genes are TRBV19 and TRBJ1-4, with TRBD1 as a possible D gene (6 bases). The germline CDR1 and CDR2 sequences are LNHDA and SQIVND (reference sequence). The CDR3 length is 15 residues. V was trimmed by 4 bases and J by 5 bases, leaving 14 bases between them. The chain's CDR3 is CASSTRTAYNEKLFF. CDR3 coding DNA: TGTGCCAGTAGTACGCGGACAGCTTACAATGAAAAACTGTTTTTT.